The rows below give T cell receptor beta chains drawn from one sample of a study of response to subunit inactivated influenza vaccine. MiXCR, run by TCRdb on the RT-PCR reads, gives a single entry per CDR3 protein. The table lists hundreds of thousands of distinct CDR3 sequences, 15% to 20% of them singletons. The source was CD4+ T cells sorted from PBMCs, collected roughly 24 months after vaccination. These receptors were collected from a man aged 50 to 69 who received an inactivated influenza vaccine. The CDR3 runs from the conserved cysteine through the conserved F or W. The D gene is left open where the match is weak. Part of the rows lack a size; the others show once, few, many or a class for expanded clones.

D gene: TRBD1; V gene: TRBV6-2/TRBV6-3; J gene: TRBJ2-1; clone size: -; CDR3 protein: CASAGQVSYNEQFF; CDR3 DNA: TGTGCCAGCGCAGGACAGGTCTCCTACAATGAGCAGTTCTTC
D gene: -; V gene: TRBV6-5; J gene: TRBJ2-3; clone size: -; CDR3 protein: CASSYLESRDTQYF; CDR3 DNA: TGTGCCAGCAGTTACCTGGAGAGCAGGGATACGCAGTATTTT
D gene: TRBD1; V gene: TRBV7-2; J gene: TRBJ1-2; clone size: -; CDR3 protein: CASSTRTGDVGYTF; CDR3 DNA: TGTGCCAGCAGCACCCGGACAGGGGATGTTGGCTACACCTTC
D gene: -; V gene: TRBV27; J gene: TRBJ2-5; clone size: -; CDR3 protein: CASSLSTGVETQYF; CDR3 DNA: TGTGCCAGCAGTTTATCGACCGGGGTAGAGACCCAGTACTTC
D gene: -; V gene: TRBV5-1; J gene: TRBJ2-1; clone size: -; CDR3 protein: CASSFDGTISEQFF; CDR3 DNA: TGCGCCAGCAGCTTTGATGGGACCATCAGTGAGCAGTTCTTC
D gene: -; V gene: TRBV4-2; J gene: TRBJ1-1; clone size: few; CDR3 protein: CASSQDTWGDTEAFF; CDR3 DNA: TGTGCCAGCAGCCAAGATACATGGGGGGACACTGAAGCTTTCTTT
D gene: -; V gene: TRBV7-2; J gene: TRBJ1-6; clone size: few; CDR3 protein: CASSPEIGAGTSPLHF; CDR3 DNA: TGTGCCAGCAGCCCAGAGATCGGGGCAGGGACCTCACCCCTCCACTTT
D gene: TRBD2; V gene: TRBV5-1; J gene: TRBJ2-1; clone size: many; CDR3 protein: CASSPTPSGVTYNEQFF; CDR3 DNA: TGCGCCAGCAGCCCAACCCCTAGCGGGGTGACCTACAATGAGCAGTTCTTC
D gene: TRBD2; V gene: TRBV7-9; J gene: TRBJ2-3; clone size: few; CDR3 protein: CASSLSGGSGTDTQYF; CDR3 DNA: TGTGCCAGCAGTCTCAGCGGGGGGTCTGGCACAGATACGCAGTATTTT
D gene: TRBD2; V gene: TRBV27; J gene: TRBJ2-7; clone size: -; CDR3 protein: CASSAIERERYEQYF; CDR3 DNA: TGTGCCAGCAGCGCCATAGAGCGGGAGCGCTACGAGCAGTACTTC
D gene: -; V gene: TRBV20-1; J gene: TRBJ2-1; clone size: few; CDR3 protein: CSARDSLSRGSYNEQFF; CDR3 DNA: TGCAGTGCTAGAGATTCTCTATCCCGCGGATCCTACAATGAGCAGTTCTTC
D gene: TRBD1; V gene: TRBV5-1; J gene: TRBJ2-2; clone size: few; CDR3 protein: CASSWTSDRATGELFF; CDR3 DNA: TGCGCCAGCAGCTGGACTTCCGACAGGGCGACCGGGGAGCTGTTTTTT
D gene: -; V gene: TRBV5-8; J gene: TRBJ2-2; clone size: -; CDR3 protein: CASSPRLHSWELFF; CDR3 DNA: TGTGCCAGCAGCCCCAGGCTGCACTCCTGGGAACTGTTTTTT
D gene: TRBD2; V gene: TRBV6-1; J gene: TRBJ2-7; clone size: -; CDR3 protein: CASRRLAGGDEQYF; CDR3 DNA: TGTGCCAGCAGACGACTAGCGGGAGGTGACGAGCAGTACTTC
D gene: -; V gene: TRBV2; J gene: TRBJ2-7; clone size: -; CDR3 protein: CASSDGRRFFEQYF; CDR3 DNA: TGTGCCAGCAGTGACGGTAGAAGGTTTTTCGAGCAGTACTTC
D gene: -; V gene: TRBV29-1; J gene: TRBJ2-3; clone size: -; CDR3 protein: CSVDLWGEGDTQYF; CDR3 DNA: TGCAGCGTTGATTTGTGGGGAGAGGGGGATACGCAGTATTTT
D gene: TRBD2; V gene: TRBV27; J gene: TRBJ2-7; clone size: few; CDR3 protein: CASSPTGTSGIKGEQYF; CDR3 DNA: TGTGCCAGCAGTCCAACCGGGACTAGCGGGATCAAAGGCGAGCAGTACTTC
D gene: -; V gene: TRBV20-1; J gene: TRBJ1-5; clone size: -; CDR3 protein: CSATRTVAGNQPQHF; CDR3 DNA: TGCAGTGCTACCAGGACAGTGGCTGGCAATCAGCCCCAGCATTTT